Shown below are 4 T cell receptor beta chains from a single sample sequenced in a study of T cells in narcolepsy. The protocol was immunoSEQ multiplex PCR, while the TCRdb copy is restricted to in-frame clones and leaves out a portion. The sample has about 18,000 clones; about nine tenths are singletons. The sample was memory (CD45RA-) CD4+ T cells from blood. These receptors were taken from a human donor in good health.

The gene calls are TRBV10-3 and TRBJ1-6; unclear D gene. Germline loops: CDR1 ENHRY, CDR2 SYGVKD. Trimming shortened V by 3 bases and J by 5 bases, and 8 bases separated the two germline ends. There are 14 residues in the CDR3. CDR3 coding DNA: TGTGCCATCAGTGAATCAGTTAATAATTCACCCCTCCACTTT. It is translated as CAISESVNNSPLHF.

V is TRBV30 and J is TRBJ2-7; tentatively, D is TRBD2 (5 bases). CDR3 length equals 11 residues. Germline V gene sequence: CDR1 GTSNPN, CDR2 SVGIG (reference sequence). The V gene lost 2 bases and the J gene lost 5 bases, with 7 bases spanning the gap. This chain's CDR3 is CAWSRGDEQYF. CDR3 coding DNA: TGTGCCTGGAGTCGGGGAGACGAGCAGTACTTC.

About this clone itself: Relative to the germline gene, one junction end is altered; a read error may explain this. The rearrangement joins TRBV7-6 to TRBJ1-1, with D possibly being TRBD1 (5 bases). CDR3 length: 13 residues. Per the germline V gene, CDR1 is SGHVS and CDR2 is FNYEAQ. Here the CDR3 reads CASSSDRNTEAFF. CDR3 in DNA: TGTGCTAGCAGCTCCGACAGGAACACTGAAGCTTTCTTT.

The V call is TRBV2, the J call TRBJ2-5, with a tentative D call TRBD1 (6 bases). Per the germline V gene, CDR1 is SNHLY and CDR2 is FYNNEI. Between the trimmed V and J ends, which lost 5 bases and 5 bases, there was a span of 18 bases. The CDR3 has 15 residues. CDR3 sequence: CASSSTGRALETQYF. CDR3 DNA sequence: TGTGCCAGCAGTTCTACAGGGCGGGCTTTGGAGACCCAGTACTTC.